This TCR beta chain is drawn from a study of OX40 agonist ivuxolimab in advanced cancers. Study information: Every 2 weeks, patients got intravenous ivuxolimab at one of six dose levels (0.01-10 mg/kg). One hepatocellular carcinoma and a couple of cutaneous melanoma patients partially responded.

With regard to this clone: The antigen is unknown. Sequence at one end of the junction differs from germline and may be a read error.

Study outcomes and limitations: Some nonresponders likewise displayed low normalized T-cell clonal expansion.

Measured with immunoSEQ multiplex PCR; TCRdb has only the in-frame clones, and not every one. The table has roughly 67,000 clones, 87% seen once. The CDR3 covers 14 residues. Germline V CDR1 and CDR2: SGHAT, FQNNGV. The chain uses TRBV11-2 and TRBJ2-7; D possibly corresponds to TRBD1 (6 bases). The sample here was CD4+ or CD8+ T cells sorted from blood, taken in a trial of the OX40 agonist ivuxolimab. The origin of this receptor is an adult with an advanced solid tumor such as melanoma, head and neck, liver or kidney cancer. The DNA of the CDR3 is TGTGCCAGCAGCTCCGGGGTGACAGGCCCTCGCTGGTTCTTC. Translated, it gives CASSSGVTGPRWFF.